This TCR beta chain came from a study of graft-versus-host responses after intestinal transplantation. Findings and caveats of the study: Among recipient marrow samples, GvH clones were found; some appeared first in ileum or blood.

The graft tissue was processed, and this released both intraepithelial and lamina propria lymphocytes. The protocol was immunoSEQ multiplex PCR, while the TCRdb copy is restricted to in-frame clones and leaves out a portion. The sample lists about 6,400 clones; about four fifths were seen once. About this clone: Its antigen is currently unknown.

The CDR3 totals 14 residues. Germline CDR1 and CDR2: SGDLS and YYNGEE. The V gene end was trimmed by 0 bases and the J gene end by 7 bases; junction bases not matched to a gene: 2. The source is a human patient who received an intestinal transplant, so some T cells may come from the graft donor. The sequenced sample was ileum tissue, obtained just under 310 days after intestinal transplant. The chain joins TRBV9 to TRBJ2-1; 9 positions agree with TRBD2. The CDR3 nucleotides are TGTGCCAGCAGCGTAGGCGGGGGGGTAAATGAGCAGTTCTTC. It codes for CASSVGGGVNEQFF.